These T cell receptor beta chains were read from a single sample in a study of blood T cells in healthy people across ages. TCRdb reanalysed the 5' RACE reads using MiXCR and keeps one entry per CDR3 protein. Counted here are some 920,000 distinct CDR3 sequences, just over 50% occurring once; the ten biggest clones make up about a fifth. The sequencing input was blood. These receptors were obtained from a woman aged 60-75 years in good health. CDR3s include the opening cysteine and the closing phenylalanine or tryptophan. The order of the fields is J gene, V gene, D gene, clone size, CDR3 protein, CDR3 DNA. The D gene is left open where the match is weak. Only some rows state a clone size, as once, few, many or a class for expanded clones.

J gene: TRBJ2-1; V gene: TRBV10-3; D gene: .; clone size: .; CDR3 protein: CAISESGFSSYNEQFF; CDR3 DNA: TGTGCCATCAGTGAGTCGGGTTTTAGCTCCTACAATGAGCAGTTCTTC
J gene: TRBJ1-3; V gene: TRBV25-1; D gene: .; clone size: .; CDR3 protein: CASCPFRQGGNTIYF; CDR3 DNA: TGTGCCAGCTGTCCCTTCAGGCAGGGTGGAAACACCATATATTTT
J gene: TRBJ1-2; V gene: TRBV15; D gene: TRBD1; clone size: .; CDR3 protein: CATSRDQGAPGGYTF; CDR3 DNA: TGTGCCACCAGCAGAGATCAGGGGGCGCCGGGCGGCTACACCTTC
J gene: TRBJ2-7; V gene: TRBV6-2/TRBV6-3; D gene: .; clone size: .; CDR3 protein: CASSYSWGSYEQYF; CDR3 DNA: TGTGCCAGCAGTTACAGCTGGGGTTCCTACGAGCAGTACTTC
J gene: TRBJ2-5; V gene: TRBV28; D gene: .; clone size: .; CDR3 protein: CASAEVRSAGYQETQYF; CDR3 DNA: TGTGCCAGCGCCGAAGTCCGGAGCGCGGGGTACCAAGAGACCCAGTACTTC
J gene: TRBJ2-1; V gene: TRBV7-2; D gene: .; clone size: .; CDR3 protein: CASSLEGPGRKQFF; CDR3 DNA: TGTGCCAGCAGCTTAGAGGGACCGGGGAGGAAGCAGTTCTTC
J gene: TRBJ2-5; V gene: TRBV12-3/TRBV12-4; D gene: TRBD1; clone size: few; CDR3 protein: CASRTGGSREQYF; CDR3 DNA: TGTGCCAGCAGGACAGGGGGCTCGCGAGAGCAGTACTTC
J gene: TRBJ2-2; V gene: TRBV12-3/TRBV12-4; D gene: TRBD1; clone size: .; CDR3 protein: CASSTGTGFIGELFF; CDR3 DNA: TGTGCCAGCAGTACCGGGACAGGGTTTATCGGGGAGCTGTTTTTT
J gene: TRBJ2-6; V gene: TRBV2; D gene: .; clone size: .; CDR3 protein: CASRGVSGANVLTF; CDR3 DNA: TGTGCCAGCAGGGGTGTTTCCGGGGCCAACGTCCTGACTTTC
J gene: TRBJ2-7; V gene: TRBV14; D gene: .; clone size: .; CDR3 protein: CASKPGSGRRHEQYF; CDR3 DNA: TGTGCCAGCAAACCGGGGAGTGGGAGGAGACACGAGCAGTACTTC
J gene: TRBJ2-2; V gene: TRBV4-2; D gene: TRBD2; clone size: once; CDR3 protein: CASSQEAGTSPRELFF; CDR3 DNA: TGTGCCAGCAGCCAAGAAGCCGGGACTAGCCCCCGGGAGCTGTTTTTT
J gene: TRBJ2-7; V gene: TRBV7-9; D gene: TRBD2; clone size: .; CDR3 protein: CASSLMAGAYEQYF; CDR3 DNA: TGTGCCAGCAGCTTAATGGCGGGAGCCTACGAGCAGTACTTC
J gene: TRBJ2-5; V gene: TRBV12-3/TRBV12-4; D gene: TRBD1; clone size: .; CDR3 protein: CASSSIHTLTGGETQYF; CDR3 DNA: TGTGCCAGCAGTTCCATCCACACCCTCACAGGGGGAGAGACCCAGTACTTC
J gene: TRBJ2-7; V gene: TRBV5-1; D gene: TRBD2; clone size: few; CDR3 protein: CASSEGTSGSGYEQYF; CDR3 DNA: TGCGCCAGCAGCGAAGGGACTAGCGGGAGTGGGTACGAGCAGTACTTC